Below are 14 T cell receptor beta chains sequenced from a single sample in a study of T cells in Graves' hyperthyroidism and ophthalmopathy. RNA transcripts served as the template for amplifying TCR beta CDR3 regions. The TCR CDR3 was amplified in a first-round RT-PCR using the HTBI primer set. Each CDR3 protein gets one entry after TCRdb re-called the multiplex PCR reads with MiXCR. The sample holds hundreds of thousands of distinct CDR3 sequences, 14% seen once. The specimen sequenced was blood. The receptors originated from a woman in her forties or fifties with Graves' ophthalmopathy.

At least ten counts were recorded for this clonotype. This rearrangement joins TRBV20-1 to TRBJ2-3; 13 nucleotides agree with TRBD2. The V gene's germline CDR1 is DFQATT and CDR2 SNEGSKA (reference sequence). This CDR3 comprises 15 residues. Unmatched junction bases numbered 5, after V lost 2 bases and J lost 6 bases. In DNA, the CDR3 is TGCAGTGCTAGATCGGGACTAGCGGGATTGGATACGCAGTATTTT. It codes for CSARSGLAGLDTQYF.

This clonotype came up many times. Mismatch with germline at one junction end may stem from a read error. The chain recombines TRBV12-3 or TRBV12-4 with TRBJ2-3; 9 bases are shared with TRBD2. The length of the CDR3 is 14 residues. CDR3 loop: CASNLAGVSDTQYF. The CDR3, as DNA: TGTGCCAGCAATTTAGCGGGAGTGTCAGATACGCAGTATTTT.

J is TRBJ2-5 and V is TRBV3-1; D may match TRBD1 or TRBD2 (6 bases each). Germline V lookup: CDR1 LGHDT, CDR2 YNNKEL (reference sequence). Trimming shortened V by 0 bases and J by 5 bases, and 13 bases separated the two germline ends. The CDR3 sequence is 15 residues long. CDR3 nucleotide sequence: TGTGCCAGCAGCCAAGATGGGGGGCCCGGGGAGACCCAGTACTTC. Residues: CASSQDGGPGETQYF.

This clonotype occurred many times. The gene calls are TRBV7-2 and TRBJ1-1, with D tentatively TRBD1 (5 bases). The CDR3 is 13 residues long. V shed 2 bases and J shed 4 bases, with 8 bases lying between them. Germline V CDR1 and CDR2: SGHTA, FQGNSA. The CDR3 nucleotides read TGTGCCAGCAGCTTACAGGGAATCACTGAAGCTTTCTTT. Translated: CASSLQGITEAFF.

This clonotype showed up just a few times. The chain couples TRBV19 to TRBJ2-7; 9 bases line up with TRBD2. The length of the CDR3 is 14 residues. Germline lookup yields CDR1 LNHDA and CDR2 SQIVND (reference sequence). The J segment lost 4 bases and the V segment lost 3 bases, leaving 4 bases of the junction unmatched. CDR3 in amino acids: CASSISSGTYEQYF. The CDR3 DNA reads as TGTGCCAGTAGTATCTCTAGCGGGACATACGAGCAGTACTTC.

This clonotype was observed a few times. The chain recombines TRBV12-3 or TRBV12-4 with TRBJ1-6, with 8 bases aligning to TRBD1. This CDR3 is built from 12 residues. Trimming removed 7 bases from V and 9 bases from J; junction bases left unmatched: 2. Here the CDR3 DNA reads TGTGCCAGCAACCAGGGGGCTTCACCCCTCCACTTT. Translation: CASNQGASPLHF.

This clonotype was recorded a few times. J is TRBJ2-2 and V is TRBV19; tentatively, D is TRBD1 (6 bases). The CDR3 is 15 amino acids. From germline, CDR1 is LNHDA and CDR2 SQIVND (reference sequence). Trimming left V 5 bases short and J 6 bases short, with 16 bases between. The CDR3 spells CASSGMDRRAGELFF. CDR3 sequence (DNA): TGTGCCAGTAGTGGAATGGACAGAAGGGCCGGGGAGCTGTTTTTT.

This clonotype was counted between two and nine times. V usage is TRBV29-1 and J usage is TRBJ1-1, with D hard to call. CDR3 length: 13 residues. Trimming stripped 1 base from V and 7 bases from J, with 13 bases between. In germline, CDR1 is SQVTM, CDR2 ANQGSEA. The CDR3 nucleotides are TGCAGCGTTGAAGGGGTCGGACCAGTTGAAGCTTTCTTT. Translated, it gives CSVEGVGPVEAFF. Filled out from reference TRBV29-1 and TRBJ1-1, the complete variable domain reads SAVISQKPSRDICQRGTSLTIQCQVDSQVTMMFWYRQQPGQSLTLIATANQGSEATYESGFVIDKFPISRPNLTFSTLTVSNMSPEDSSIYLCSVEGVGPVEAFFGQGTRLTVV.

This clonotype was counted at least ten times. This chain connects TRBV10-3 to TRBJ2-2; 7 positions match TRBD2. The germline gives CDR1 ENHRY, CDR2 SYGVKD. V lost 8 bases to trimming and J lost 3 bases; unmatched junction nucleotides: 3. The CDR3 sequence is 13 residues long. The CDR3 sequence is CAIGTTDTGELFF. CDR3 DNA: TGTGCCATCGGGACTACTGACACCGGGGAGCTGTTTTTT.

The table lists this clonotype with many counts. The rearrangement uses TRBV7-2 and TRBJ2-7; 11 bases fit TRBD2. The ends lost 5 bases at V and 5 bases at J; junction bases unmatched: 5. CDR1 SGHTA and CDR2 FQGNSA come from the germline V gene. There are 14 residues in the CDR3. The CDR3 region is CASSISGRGDEQYF. The CDR3 coding sequence is TGTGCCAGCAGCATTAGCGGGAGGGGGGACGAGCAGTACTTC.

This clonotype was counted ten times or more. This sequence joins TRBV12-3 or TRBV12-4 and TRBJ2-4; 13 nucleotides agree with TRBD2. CDR3 size: 18 residues. With V trimmed by 5 bases and J by 1 base, 8 bases remained unmatched. The CDR3 is CASSPRGLAGAAKNIQYF. The CDR3 coding sequence is TGTGCCAGCAGTCCCCGAGGACTAGCGGGAGCGGCCAAAAACATTCAGTACTTC.

This clonotype was recorded many times. V usage is TRBV6-2 or TRBV6-3 and J usage is TRBJ2-7, with D hard to call. Germline V lookup: CDR1 MNHEY, CDR2 SVGEGT. Between the trimmed V and J ends, which lost 6 bases and 2 bases, there was a span of 11 bases. The CDR3 has 13 residues. CDR3 DNA: TGTGCCAGCAGACCGCTCCGGGCCTACGAGCAGTACTTC. Its protein is CASRPLRAYEQYF.

Many counts were recorded for this clonotype. The chain is built from TRBV6-5 and TRBJ2-7; 8 bases align to TRBD2. CDR1 is MNHEY, CDR2 SVGAGI, per germline. This CDR3 is built from 15 residues. V trimming: 0 bases; J trimming: 0 bases; junction bases outside the gene matches: 1. CDR3 residues: CASSYSSGSSYEQYF. CDR3 nucleotides: TGTGCCAGCAGTTACTCGAGCGGGAGCTCCTACGAGCAGTACTTC.

This clonotype was found a few times. The junction departs from germline at one end; a sequencing error may be responsible. The V call is TRBV7-6, the J call TRBJ2-1, with no clear D. Germline V gene lookup returns CDR1 SGHVS and CDR2 FNYEAQ. CDR3 length: 13 amino acids. In DNA, the CDR3 is TGTGCCAGCTCCAAGGGCCAGCCGAATGACCAGTTCTTC. Its protein is CASSKGQPNDQFF.